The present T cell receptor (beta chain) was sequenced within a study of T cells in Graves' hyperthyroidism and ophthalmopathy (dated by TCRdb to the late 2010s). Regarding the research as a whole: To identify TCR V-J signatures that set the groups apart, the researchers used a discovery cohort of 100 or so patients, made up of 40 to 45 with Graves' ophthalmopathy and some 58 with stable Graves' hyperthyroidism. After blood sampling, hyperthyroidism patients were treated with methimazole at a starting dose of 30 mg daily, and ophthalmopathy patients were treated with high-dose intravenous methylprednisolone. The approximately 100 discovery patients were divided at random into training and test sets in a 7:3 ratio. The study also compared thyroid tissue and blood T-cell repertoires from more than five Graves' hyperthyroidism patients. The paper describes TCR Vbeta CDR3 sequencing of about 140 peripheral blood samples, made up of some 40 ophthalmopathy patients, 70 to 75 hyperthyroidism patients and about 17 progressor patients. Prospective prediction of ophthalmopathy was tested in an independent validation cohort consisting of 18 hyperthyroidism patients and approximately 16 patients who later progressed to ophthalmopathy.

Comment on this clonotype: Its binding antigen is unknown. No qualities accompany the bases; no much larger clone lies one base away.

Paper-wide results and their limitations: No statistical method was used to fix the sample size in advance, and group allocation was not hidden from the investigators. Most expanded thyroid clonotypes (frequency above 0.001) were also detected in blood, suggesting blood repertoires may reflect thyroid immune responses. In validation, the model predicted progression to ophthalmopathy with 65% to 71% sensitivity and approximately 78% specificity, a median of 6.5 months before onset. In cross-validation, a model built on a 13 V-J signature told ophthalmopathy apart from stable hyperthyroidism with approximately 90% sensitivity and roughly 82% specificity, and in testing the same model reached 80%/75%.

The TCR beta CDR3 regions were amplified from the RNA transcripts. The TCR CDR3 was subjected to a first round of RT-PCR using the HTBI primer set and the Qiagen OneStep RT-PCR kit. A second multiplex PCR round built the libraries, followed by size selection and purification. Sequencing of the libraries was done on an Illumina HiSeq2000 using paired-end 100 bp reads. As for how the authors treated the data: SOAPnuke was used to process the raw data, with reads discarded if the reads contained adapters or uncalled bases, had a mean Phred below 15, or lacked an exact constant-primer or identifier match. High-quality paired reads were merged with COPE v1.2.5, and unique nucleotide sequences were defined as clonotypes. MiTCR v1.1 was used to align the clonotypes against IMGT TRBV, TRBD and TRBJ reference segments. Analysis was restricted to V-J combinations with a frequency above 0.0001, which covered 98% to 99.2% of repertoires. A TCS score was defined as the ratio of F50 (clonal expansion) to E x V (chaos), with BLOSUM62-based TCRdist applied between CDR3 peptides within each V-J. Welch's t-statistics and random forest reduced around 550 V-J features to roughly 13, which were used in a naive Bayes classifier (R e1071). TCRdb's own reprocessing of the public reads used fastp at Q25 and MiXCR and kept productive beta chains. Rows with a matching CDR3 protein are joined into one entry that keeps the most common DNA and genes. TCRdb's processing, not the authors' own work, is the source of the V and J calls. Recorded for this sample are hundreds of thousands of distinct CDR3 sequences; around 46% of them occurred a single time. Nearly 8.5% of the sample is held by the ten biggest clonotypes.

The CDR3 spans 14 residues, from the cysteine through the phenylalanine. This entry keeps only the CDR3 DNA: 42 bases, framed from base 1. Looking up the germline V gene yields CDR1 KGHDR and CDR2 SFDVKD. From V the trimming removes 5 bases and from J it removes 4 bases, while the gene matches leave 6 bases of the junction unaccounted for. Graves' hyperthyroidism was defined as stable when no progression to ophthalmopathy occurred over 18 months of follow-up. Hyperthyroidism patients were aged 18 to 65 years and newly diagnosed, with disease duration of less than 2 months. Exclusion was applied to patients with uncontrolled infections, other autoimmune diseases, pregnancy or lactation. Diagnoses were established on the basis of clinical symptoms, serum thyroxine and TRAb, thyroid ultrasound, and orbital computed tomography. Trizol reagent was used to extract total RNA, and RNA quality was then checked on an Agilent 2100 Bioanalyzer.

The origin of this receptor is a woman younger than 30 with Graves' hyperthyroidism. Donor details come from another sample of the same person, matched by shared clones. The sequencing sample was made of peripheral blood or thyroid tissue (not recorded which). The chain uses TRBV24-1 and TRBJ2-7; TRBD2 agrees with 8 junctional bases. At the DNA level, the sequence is TGTGCCACCAGTGCGGGAGGGCCGGGTTACGAGCAGTACTTC. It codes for CATSAGGPGYEQYF.